Listed below are T cell receptor beta chains from one sample, sequenced in a study of a mutant IDH1 vaccine in newly diagnosed glioma. These receptors have no identified antigens. Generated by immunoSEQ multiplex PCR, the TCRdb table keeps only in-frame clones and is missing some. The profile covers around 60,000 clones, with roughly 76% appearing a single time and under 6% taken by the ten largest. Sequencing used PBMCs, obtained from a glioma patient whose treatment included an IDH1 peptide vaccine. The receptors derive from a man in his forties with glioma. Both conserved end residues are part of each CDR3. Each record gives: CDR3 protein, CDR3 DNA, clone size, J gene, V gene, D gene. A D gene is named only where the DNA matches it firmly. Clone size is given for some rows only: seen once, a few or many times, or a class if the clone is expanded.

CDR3: CASSHGLPGHARPRPPYEQYF; DNA: TGCGCCAGCAGTCATGGCCTACCGGGACACGCACGGCCGCGCCCCCCCTACGAGCAGTACTTC; size: NA; J: TRBJ2-7; V: TRBV23-1; D: NA
CDR3: CAWSLPGQGNSPLHF; DNA: TGTGCCTGGAGTTTGCCGGGACAGGGGAATTCACCCCTCCACTTT; size: once; J: TRBJ1-6; V: TRBV30; D: TRBD1
CDR3: CSVHSADNYGYTF; DNA: TGCAGCGTCCACAGTGCGGATAACTATGGCTACACCTTC; size: NA; J: TRBJ1-2; V: TRBV29-1; D: NA
CDR3: CASSSQGAGYGYTF; DNA: TGTGCCAGCAGCTCTCAGGGGGCGGGCTATGGCTACACCTTC; size: NA; J: TRBJ1-2; V: TRBV7-2; D: TRBD1
CDR3: CASSKGGKGEKLFF; DNA: TGCGCCAGCAGCAAAGGGGGGAAGGGCGAAAAACTGTTTTTT; size: NA; J: TRBJ1-4; V: TRBV5-1; D: NA
CDR3: CASTKTGAGSYEQYF; DNA: TGTGCCAGCACCAAAACCGGGGCGGGGTCCTACGAGCAGTACTTC; size: few; J: TRBJ2-7; V: TRBV11-2; D: NA
CDR3: CASSGDRIGAADTQYF; DNA: TGTGCCAGCAGTGGGGACAGGATAGGCGCGGCAGATACGCAGTATTTT; size: once; J: TRBJ2-3; V: TRBV25-1; D: TRBD1
CDR3: CASSPWGPGELFF; DNA: TGTGCCAGCAGCCCCTGGGGACCCGGGGAGCTGTTTTTT; size: few; J: TRBJ2-2; V: TRBV5-4; D: NA
CDR3: CASRAGGFNEKLFF; DNA: TGTGCCAGCAGGGCAGGGGGCTTTAACGAAAAACTGTTTTTT; size: NA; J: TRBJ1-4; V: TRBV6-5; D: TRBD1
CDR3: CASSLGLWGRGSPLHF; DNA: TGTGCCAGCAGTTTGGGGTTGTGGGGGCGTGGTTCACCCCTCCACTTT; size: NA; J: TRBJ1-6; V: TRBV27; D: NA
CDR3: CASSFGASSGEQYF; DNA: TGTGCCAGCAGCTTTGGGGCGAGTTCGGGTGAGCAGTACTTC; size: NA; J: TRBJ2-7; V: TRBV5-6; D: NA
CDR3: CASSLINGDAEAFF; DNA: TGTGCCAGCAGTTTAATAAACGGGGACGCTGAAGCTTTCTTT; size: NA; J: TRBJ1-1; V: TRBV28; D: NA
CDR3: CASSLPGGRGYTF; DNA: TGTGCCAGCAGTTTACCAGGGGGCCGTGGCTACACCTTC; size: NA; J: TRBJ1-2; V: TRBV27; D: TRBD1
CDR3: CASSQDREKLFF; DNA: TGCGCCAGCAGCCAAGATCGGGAGAAGCTGTTTTTT; size: NA; J: TRBJ2-2; V: TRBV4-3; D: NA
CDR3: CASRSGTRNNQPQHF; DNA: TGCGCCAGCAGGTCGGGGACTCGCAACAATCAGCCCCAGCATTTT; size: once; J: TRBJ1-5; V: TRBV5-1; D: NA
CDR3: CASSSGWTGDNEQFF; DNA: TGTGCCAGCAGCTCCGGGTGGACAGGGGACAATGAGCAGTTCTTC; size: NA; J: TRBJ2-1; V: TRBV7-6; D: TRBD1
CDR3: CASRADPLYGYTF; DNA: TGTGCCAGCAGAGCGGATCCCCTCTATGGCTACACCTTC; size: NA; J: TRBJ1-2; V: TRBV6-1; D: NA
CDR3: CASSLSRQGAFGYNEQFF; DNA: TGCGCCAGCAGCCTTAGTCGACAGGGGGCTTTTGGTTACAATGAGCAGTTCTTC; size: once; J: TRBJ2-1; V: TRBV5-1; D: TRBD1
CDR3: CASSLGQGGSSYNEQFF; DNA: TGTGCCAGCAGCTTAGGACAGGGGGGGAGCTCCTACAATGAGCAGTTCTTC; size: NA; J: TRBJ2-1; V: TRBV11-2; D: TRBD1
CDR3: CAISGTDRGYEQYF; DNA: TGTGCCATCAGTGGCACGGACAGGGGTTACGAGCAGTACTTC; size: NA; J: TRBJ2-7; V: TRBV10-3; D: TRBD1
CDR3: CASSPYSSYNEQFF; DNA: TGTGCCAGCAGCCCATACTCCTCCTACAATGAGCAGTTCTTC; size: NA; J: TRBJ2-1; V: TRBV9; D: NA
CDR3: CASSTPPRFEKLFF; DNA: TGCGCCAGCAGCACGCCCCCAAGGTTTGAAAAACTGTTTTTT; size: few; J: TRBJ1-4; V: TRBV5-1; D: NA
CDR3: CATSALVLLFEQYF; DNA: TGTGCCACCTCCGCACTAGTCTTGTTGTTCGAGCAGTACTTC; size: NA; J: TRBJ2-7; V: TRBV28; D: NA
CDR3: CAWTPQPGQGNIQYF; DNA: TGTGCCTGGACCCCGCAACCGGGACAGGGAAACATTCAGTACTTC; size: NA; J: TRBJ2-4; V: TRBV30; D: TRBD1
CDR3: CASSAGAGVTKNIQYF; DNA: TGTGCCAGCAGCGCAGGGGCGGGGGTGACCAAAAACATTCAGTACTTC; size: few; J: TRBJ2-4; V: TRBV7-9; D: NA
CDR3: CASSLRGGRTDTQYF; DNA: TGTGCCAGCAGCCTGCGGGGGGGCCGGACAGATACGCAGTATTTT; size: NA; J: TRBJ2-3; V: TRBV7-2; D: TRBD2
CDR3: CASSPIGGWETQYF; DNA: TGTGCCAGCAGCCCTATAGGGGGTTGGGAGACCCAGTACTTC; size: NA; J: TRBJ2-5; V: TRBV5-4; D: NA
CDR3: CASSLNGLAGSDEQYF; DNA: TGTGCCAGCAGCCTAAACGGACTAGCGGGGTCGGACGAGCAGTACTTC; size: NA; J: TRBJ2-7; V: TRBV5-8; D: TRBD2
CDR3: CASLPGTSGRNEQFF; DNA: TGTGCCAGCCTGCCCGGGACTAGCGGGAGAAATGAGCAGTTCTTC; size: NA; J: TRBJ2-1; V: TRBV11-2; D: TRBD2
CDR3: CASSVGRMSSYNEQFF; DNA: TGTGCCAGCAGCGTAGGTAGGATGAGCTCCTACAATGAGCAGTTCTTC; size: NA; J: TRBJ2-1; V: TRBV9; D: NA
CDR3: CASSAQTVSTGELFF; DNA: TGTGCCAGCAGTGCCCAAACCGTATCCACCGGGGAGCTGTTTTTT; size: once; J: TRBJ2-2; V: TRBV2; D: NA
CDR3: CASSLTGMGQPQHF; DNA: TGTGCCAGCAGTTTAACAGGGATGGGTCAGCCCCAGCATTTT; size: NA; J: TRBJ1-5; V: TRBV28; D: NA
CDR3: CASSLQGARVTEAFF; DNA: TGTGCCAGCAGTTTACAGGGGGCGCGGGTCACTGAAGCTTTCTTT; size: NA; J: TRBJ1-1; V: TRBV28; D: TRBD1
CDR3: CASSLRTEPNYGYTF; DNA: TGTGCCAGTAGTCTTAGGACAGAACCAAACTATGGCTACACCTTC; size: once; J: TRBJ1-2; V: TRBV19; D: NA
CDR3: CASSDARGDTDTQYF; DNA: TGTGCCAGCAGTGACGCGAGAGGGGACACAGATACGCAGTATTTT; size: few; J: TRBJ2-3; V: TRBV6-4; D: NA
CDR3: CASSGDRNEKLFF; DNA: TGTGCCAGCAGCGGGGACCGGAATGAAAAACTGTTTTTT; size: once; J: TRBJ1-4; V: TRBV9; D: NA
CDR3: CASSLFARAYEQYF; DNA: TGTGCCAGCAGCTTGTTTGCCAGGGCCTACGAGCAGTACTTC; size: NA; J: TRBJ2-7; V: TRBV5-6; D: NA
CDR3: CASSLDTLYGYTF; DNA: TGTGCCAGCAGCTTAGACACCCTCTATGGCTACACCTTC; size: few; J: TRBJ1-2; V: TRBV11-2; D: NA
CDR3: CASTGQMNTEAFF; DNA: TGTGCCAGCACGGGGCAGATGAACACTGAAGCTTTCTTT; size: few; J: TRBJ1-1; V: TRBV6-1; D: NA
CDR3: CASSAGLAGGTDTQYF; DNA: TGTGCCAGCAGCGCGGGACTAGCGGGAGGCACAGATACGCAGTATTTT; size: few; J: TRBJ2-3; V: TRBV7-9; D: TRBD2
CDR3: CAISTLGFGQPQHF; DNA: TGTGCCATCAGTACCCTGGGGTTCGGTCAGCCCCAGCATTTT; size: few; J: TRBJ1-5; V: TRBV10-3; D: NA
CDR3: CASSPKTGAGANVLTF; DNA: TGTGCCAGCTCACCCAAAACAGGGGCTGGGGCCAACGTCCTGACTTTC; size: NA; J: TRBJ2-6; V: TRBV18; D: TRBD1
CDR3: CASSLLVAKNIQYF; DNA: TGTGCCAGCAGCTTATTAGTAGCCAAAAACATTCAGTACTTC; size: NA; J: TRBJ2-4; V: TRBV7-2; D: NA
CDR3: CASSGQPGQGGPGANVLTF; DNA: TGTGCCAGCAGCGGGCAACCGGGACAGGGGGGCCCTGGGGCCAACGTCCTGACTTTC; size: NA; J: TRBJ2-6; V: TRBV21-1; D: NA
CDR3: CASSPTRHTQYF; DNA: TGTGCCAGCAGCCCAACTCGACATACGCAGTATTTT; size: once; J: TRBJ2-3; V: TRBV7-6; D: NA
CDR3: CAIASSPNSPLHF; DNA: TGTGCCATAGCGTCCTCTCCGAATTCACCCCTCCACTTT; size: NA; J: TRBJ1-6; V: TRBV10-3; D: NA
CDR3: CATSRGAGGRGTQYF; DNA: TGTGCCACCAGCAGAGGCGCAGGGGGCAGAGGGACCCAGTACTTC; size: NA; J: TRBJ2-5; V: TRBV15; D: TRBD1
CDR3: CASSIARTSGGEQFF; DNA: TGTGCCAGTAGTATAGCCCGGACTAGCGGGGGTGAGCAGTTCTTC; size: NA; J: TRBJ2-1; V: TRBV19; D: TRBD2
CDR3: CSVTPRIYNEQFF; DNA: TGCAGCGTGACCCCGCGGATTTACAATGAGCAGTTCTTC; size: NA; J: TRBJ2-1; V: TRBV29-1; D: NA
CDR3: CASSPTLARDGGPQHF; DNA: TGTGCCAGTAGTCCCACCCTTGCTAGGGACGGAGGGCCCCAGCATTTT; size: few; J: TRBJ1-5; V: TRBV19; D: NA
CDR3: CASSQSENTEAFF; DNA: TGTGCCAGCAGCCAATCAGAGAACACTGAAGCTTTCTTT; size: few; J: TRBJ1-1; V: TRBV4-2; D: NA
CDR3: CASSSGSSYNEQFF; DNA: TGTGCCAGCAGCTCAGGGAGCTCCTACAATGAGCAGTTCTTC; size: NA; J: TRBJ2-1; V: TRBV7-9; D: NA